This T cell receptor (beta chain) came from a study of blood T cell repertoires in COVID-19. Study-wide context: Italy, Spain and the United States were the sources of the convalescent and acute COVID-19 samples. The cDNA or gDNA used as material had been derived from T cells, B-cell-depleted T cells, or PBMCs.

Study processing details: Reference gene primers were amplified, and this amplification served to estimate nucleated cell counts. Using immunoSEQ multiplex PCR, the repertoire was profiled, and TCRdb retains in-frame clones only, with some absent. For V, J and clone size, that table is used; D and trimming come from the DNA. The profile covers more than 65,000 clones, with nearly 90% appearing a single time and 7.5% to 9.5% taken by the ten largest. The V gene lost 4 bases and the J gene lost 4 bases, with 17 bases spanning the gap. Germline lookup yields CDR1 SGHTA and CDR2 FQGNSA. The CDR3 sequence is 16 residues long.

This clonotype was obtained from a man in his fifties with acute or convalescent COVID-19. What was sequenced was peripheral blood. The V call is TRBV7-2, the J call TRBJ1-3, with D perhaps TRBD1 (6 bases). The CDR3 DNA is TGTGCCAGCAGCTGGGGTCAGGGGCGAGAGGGAAACACCATATATTTT. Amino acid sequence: CASSWGQGREGNTIYF.